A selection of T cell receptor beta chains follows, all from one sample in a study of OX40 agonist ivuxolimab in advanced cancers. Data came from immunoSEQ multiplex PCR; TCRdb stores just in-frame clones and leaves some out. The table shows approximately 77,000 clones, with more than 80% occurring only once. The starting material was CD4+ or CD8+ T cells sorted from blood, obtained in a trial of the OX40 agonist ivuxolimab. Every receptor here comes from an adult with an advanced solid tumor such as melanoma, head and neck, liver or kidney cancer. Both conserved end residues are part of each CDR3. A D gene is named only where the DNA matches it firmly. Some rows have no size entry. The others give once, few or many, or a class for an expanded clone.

CAWSATTGARAFF | TGTGCCTGGAGTGCCACCACAGGGGCTCGAGCTTTCTTT | TRBJ1-1 | TRBV30 | TRBD1 | NA
CASSLPSGVSDTQYF | TGTGCCAGCAGCTTGCCTAGCGGGGTTTCAGATACGCAGTATTTT | TRBJ2-3 | TRBV7-6 | TRBD2 | once
CASSDQAWGTEAFF | TGTGCCAGCAGTGACCAGGCTTGGGGCACTGAAGCTTTCTTT | TRBJ1-1 | TRBV6-5 | NA | NA
CASSAGRNTEAFF | TGTGCCAGCAGCGCAGGGAGGAACACTGAAGCTTTCTTT | TRBJ1-1 | TRBV7-2 | NA | NA
CASSKTGERVAFF | TGTGCCAGCAGTAAGACAGGGGAGAGGGTCGCTTTCTTT | TRBJ1-1 | TRBV11-3 | TRBD1 | NA
CASSEPRLAGDTGELFF | TGTGCCAGCAGTGAACCCCGGCTAGCTGGGGACACCGGGGAGCTGTTTTTT | TRBJ2-2 | TRBV2 | NA | NA
CASSFNAGAGELFF | TGTGCCAGCAGCTTTAACGCGGGGGCCGGGGAGCTGTTTTTT | TRBJ2-2 | TRBV11-3 | TRBD2 | NA
CASSLSGGSYNEQFF | TGTGCCAGCAGTTTATCGGGGGGCTCCTACAATGAGCAGTTCTTC | TRBJ2-1 | TRBV28 | TRBD2 | NA
CASSSGGGGQPQHF | TGTGCCAGTAGTAGTGGGGGCGGAGGTCAGCCCCAGCATTTT | TRBJ1-5 | TRBV19 | NA | NA
CASSQGGYTF | TGTGCCAGCAGTCAGGGGGGCTACACCTTC | TRBJ1-2 | TRBV28 | NA | NA
CASSQGRTVNTEAFF | TGCGCCAGCAGCCAAGGTAGGACAGTGAACACTGAAGCTTTCTTT | TRBJ1-1 | TRBV4-1 | NA | NA
CASSPGNTIYF | TGTGCCAGCTCACCTGGAAACACCATATATTTT | TRBJ1-3 | TRBV18 | NA | once
CASSLGPAGVYNEQFF | TGTGCCAGCAGCTTGGGCCCGGCAGGGGTCTACAATGAGCAGTTCTTC | TRBJ2-1 | TRBV5-5 | NA | NA
CASSLVTGPESPLHF | TGCGCCAGCAGCTTGGTAACGGGACCCGAATCACCCCTCCACTTT | TRBJ1-6 | TRBV5-1 | NA | NA
CASSMGTSGSDEQFF | TGTGCCAGTAGTATGGGGACTAGCGGGAGTGATGAGCAGTTCTTC | TRBJ2-1 | TRBV19 | TRBD2 | NA
CASSVEALMNTEAFF | TGTGCCAGCAGCGTAGAGGCCCTCATGAACACTGAAGCTTTCTTT | TRBJ1-1 | TRBV9 | NA | NA
CATSRGDRMSNQPQHF | TGTGCCACCAGCAGAGGAGACAGGATGAGCAATCAGCCCCAGCATTTT | TRBJ1-5 | TRBV15 | NA | NA
CASSHTIDEQYF | TGCGCCAGCAGCCACACTATCGACGAGCAGTACTTC | TRBJ2-7 | TRBV5-1 | NA | NA
CASTRAGTRAGELFF | TGTGCCAGCACGCGAGCCGGGACAAGGGCCGGGGAGCTGTTTTTT | TRBJ2-2 | TRBV28 | NA | NA
CASSPPPQGPSYEQYF | TGTGCCAGCAGCCCCCCACCTCAGGGGCCTTCCTACGAGCAGTACTTC | TRBJ2-7 | TRBV28 | NA | NA
CASSLERGLTGELFF | TGTGCCAGCAGCTTAGAAAGGGGATTAACCGGGGAGCTGTTTTTT | TRBJ2-2 | TRBV7-9 | NA | NA
CASSPHVRGLVGNTEAFF | TGTGCCAGCAGCCCTCATGTCAGGGGGTTGGTGGGGAACACTGAAGCTTTCTTT | TRBJ1-1 | TRBV9 | TRBD1 | NA
CASSYKLAGGYEQYF | TGTGCCAGCAGTTACAAACTAGCGGGAGGCTACGAGCAGTACTTC | TRBJ2-7 | TRBV6-5 | TRBD2 | NA
CASSPLGADTQYF | TGTGCCAGCTCACCTCTGGGGGCAGATACGCAGTATTTT | TRBJ2-3 | TRBV18 | NA | NA
CAIGGQGFTGELFF | TGTGCCATCGGAGGACAGGGGTTTACCGGGGAGCTGTTTTTT | TRBJ2-2 | TRBV10-3 | TRBD1 | NA
CSVPNLAGDYGYTF | TGCAGCGTTCCGAATCTAGCCGGAGACTATGGCTACACCTTC | TRBJ1-2 | TRBV29-1 | NA | NA
CASSLIRGGRDTQYF | TGTGCCAGCAGCTTAATCCGGGGGGGCCGGGATACGCAGTATTTT | TRBJ2-3 | TRBV7-8 | TRBD2 | NA
CASSLRGRGETQYF | TGTGCCAGCAGCTTGCGGGGGCGCGGGGAGACCCAGTACTTC | TRBJ2-5 | TRBV5-5 | NA | NA
CASSLERTRGTEAFF | TGTGCCAGCAGCTTAGAAAGGACTCGGGGCACTGAAGCTTTCTTT | TRBJ1-1 | TRBV7-9 | NA | NA
CASSYVASDYNEQFF | TGTGCCAGCAGTTACGTGGCTAGCGACTACAATGAGCAGTTCTTC | TRBJ2-1 | TRBV6-6 | NA | NA
CASSPKGWGSYEQYF | TGTGCCAGCAGCCCCAAGGGGTGGGGATCCTACGAGCAGTACTTC | TRBJ2-7 | TRBV5-4 | NA | NA
CAWSRTGRNEKLFF | TGTGCCTGGAGTCGGACAGGGAGAAATGAAAAACTGTTTTTT | TRBJ1-4 | TRBV30 | TRBD1 | NA
CASSFLRGTREQYF | TGTGCCAGCAGCTTCCTCCGGGGGACTAGAGAGCAGTACTTC | TRBJ2-7 | TRBV5-5 | TRBD2 | NA
CASITRDPRYGEQYF | TGTGCCAGTATTACCCGGGACCCCCGGTATGGCGAGCAGTACTTC | TRBJ2-7 | TRBV19 | NA | NA
CASSLSGRSYYEQFF | TGTGCCAGCAGTCTTAGCGGGAGAAGTTATTATGAGCAGTTCTTC | TRBJ2-1 | TRBV7-2 | TRBD2 | NA
CASSSRQGNQPQHF | TGTGCCAGCAGCTCCCGACAGGGGAATCAGCCCCAGCATTTT | TRBJ1-5 | TRBV7-2 | TRBD1 | NA
CASTSGGGHTDTQYF | TGTGCCAGCACCTCTGGGGGGGGTCACACAGATACGCAGTATTTT | TRBJ2-3 | TRBV28 | TRBD2 | NA
CSVHVGTRPSYEQYF | TGCAGCGTACACGTAGGGACCCGACCGTCCTACGAGCAGTACTTC | TRBJ2-7 | TRBV29-1 | NA | once
CASSSSGLRSTDTQYF | NA | TRBJ2-3 | TRBV28 | NA | NA
CASNPAGEQPQHF | TGTGCCAGCAATCCCGCGGGGGAACAGCCCCAGCATTTT | TRBJ1-5 | TRBV28 | NA | NA
CASTDRQSWAYGYTF | TGTGCCAGTACCGATAGACAGTCATGGGCTTATGGCTACACCTTC | TRBJ1-2 | TRBV19 | NA | NA
CSARRGDSYTF | TGCAGTGCTAGAAGGGGGGATAGCTACACCTTC | TRBJ1-2 | TRBV20-1 | NA | NA
CAVSDRPGKGDTQYF | TGTGCCGTGTCGGACAGGCCGGGAAAGGGAGATACGCAGTATTTT | TRBJ2-3 | TRBV2 | TRBD1 | NA
CASSLTPSPAGTRDNEQFF | TGTGCCAGCAGCTTAACCCCGTCCCCAGCGGGGACGCGTGACAATGAGCAGTTCTTC | TRBJ2-1 | TRBV7-6 | TRBD2 | NA
CASSPEAGSNEQFF | TGTGCCAGCTCACCAGAGGCGGGAAGCAATGAGCAGTTCTTC | TRBJ2-1 | TRBV18 | NA | NA
CASSFGRVGEKLFF | TGCGCCAGCAGCTTCGGCAGGGTTGGCGAAAAACTGTTTTTT | TRBJ1-4 | TRBV5-1 | NA | NA
CASSTGMNTEAFF | TGTGCCAGCAGCACGGGGATGAACACTGAAGCTTTCTTT | TRBJ1-1 | TRBV28 | NA | NA
CASSPGTGREQYF | TGTGCCAGCTCTCCTGGGACTGGTCGGGAGCAGTACTTC | TRBJ2-7 | TRBV18 | NA | few
CAWRGTLAGGPGEQFF | TGTGCCTGGAGAGGGACTTTAGCGGGAGGGCCGGGTGAGCAGTTCTTC | TRBJ2-1 | TRBV30 | TRBD2 | NA
CSAPRQETQYF | TGCAGTGCCCCAAGACAAGAGACCCAGTACTTC | TRBJ2-5 | TRBV20-1 | NA | NA
CATAIFEQYF | TGTGCCACCGCTATATTTGAGCAGTACTTC | TRBJ2-7 | TRBV2 | NA | NA
CASSSVSGNQPQHF | TGTGCCAGCAGCTCTGTATCGGGCAATCAGCCCCAGCATTTT | TRBJ1-5 | TRBV5-5 | NA | NA
CSLSGDYEQYF | TGCAGTTTGAGCGGGGACTACGAGCAGTACTTC | TRBJ2-7 | TRBV20-1 | TRBD2 | NA
CASSPRGLAGVYEQYF | TGCGCCAGCAGCCCACGAGGACTAGCGGGGGTTTACGAGCAGTACTTC | TRBJ2-7 | TRBV5-1 | TRBD2 | NA
CASSSVRWLNQPQHF | TGTGCCAGCAGTTCAGTCCGGTGGCTCAATCAGCCCCAGCATTTT | TRBJ1-5 | TRBV27 | NA | NA
CASSLATGTYEQYF | TGTGCCAGCAGTTTAGCGACAGGGACCTACGAGCAGTACTTC | TRBJ2-7 | TRBV27 | TRBD1 | NA